This TCR beta chain stems from a study of blood T cells in healthy people across ages. The wider study: Template switching caught about one barcoded beta molecule for each two T cells.

This clonotype was picked up a small number of times. Germline-derived CDR1 and CDR2 are MDHEN and SYDVKM. This CDR3 has 14 residues. A J-beta primer mix and a sample-barcoded 5' primer were used in a second PCR of roughly 6 to 11 cycles. TCRdb re-called the 5' RACE reads through MiXCR, storing one row per CDR3 protein. The data contain about 1.8 million distinct CDR3 sequences, about 50% of them singletons. The clonotype comes from a woman aged 40 to 50 in good health. The sequencing sample was made of blood. This rearrangement joins TRBV28 to TRBJ2-5, with TRBD2 matching 7 bases. Gene TRBJ2-7 matches the end of the DNA better, so the J call may be wrong. CDR3 bases: TGTGCCAGCAGTCTTACCGGGACTAATGGCGAGCAGTACTTC. Translated, it gives CASSLTGTNGEQYF.